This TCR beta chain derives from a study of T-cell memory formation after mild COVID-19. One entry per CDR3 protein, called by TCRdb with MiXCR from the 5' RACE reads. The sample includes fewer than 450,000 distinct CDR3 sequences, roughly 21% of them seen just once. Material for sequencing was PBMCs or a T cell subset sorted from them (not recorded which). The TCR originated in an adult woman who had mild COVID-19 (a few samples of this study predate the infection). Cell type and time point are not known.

CDR3 amino acids: CASSLSGEAYNEQFF. The CDR3 DNA follows: TGTGCCAGCAGCCTTAGCGGGGAGGCCTACAATGAGCAGTTCTTC. V and J are TRBV9 and TRBJ2-1, with 8 bases identical to TRBD2. From germline, CDR1 is SGDLS and CDR2 YYNGEE. This CDR3 comprises 15 residues. V was pared by 4 bases and J by 2 bases, with 5 bases of the junction left unmatched.